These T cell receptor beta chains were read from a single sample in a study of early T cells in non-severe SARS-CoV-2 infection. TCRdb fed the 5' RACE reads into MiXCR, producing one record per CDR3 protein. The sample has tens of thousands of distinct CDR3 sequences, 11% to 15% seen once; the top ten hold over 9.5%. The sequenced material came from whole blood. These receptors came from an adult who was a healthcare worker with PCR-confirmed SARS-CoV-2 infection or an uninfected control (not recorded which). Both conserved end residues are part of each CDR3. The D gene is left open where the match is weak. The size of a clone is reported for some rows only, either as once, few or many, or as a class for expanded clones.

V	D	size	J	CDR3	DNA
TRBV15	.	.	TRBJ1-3	CATAPRTNSGNTIYF	TGTGCCACGGCCCCCAGGACTAACTCTGGAAACACCATATATTTT
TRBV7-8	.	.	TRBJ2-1	CASSLGLNNEQFF	TGTGCCAGCAGCTTAGGGCTGAACAATGAGCAGTTCTTC
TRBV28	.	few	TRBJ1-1	CASSLSPFKKGAFF	TGTGCCAGCAGTTTAAGCCCCTTTAAAAAGGGTGCTTTCTTT
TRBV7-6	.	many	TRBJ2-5	CASSFGGFQETQYF	TGTGCCAGCAGCTTCGGGGGATTCCAAGAGACCCAGTACTTC
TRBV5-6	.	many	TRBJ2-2	CASSFTGELFF	TGTGCCAGCAGCTTCACCGGGGAGCTGTTTTTT
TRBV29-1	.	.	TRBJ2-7	CSVTYRAGEQYF	TGCAGCGTTACCTACAGGGCTGGGGAGCAGTACTTC
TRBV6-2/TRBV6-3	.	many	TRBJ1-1	CASSYPVMNTEAFF	TGTGCCAGCAGTTACCCGGTTATGAACACTGAAGCTTTCTTT
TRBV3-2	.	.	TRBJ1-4	CASSQDWVTGGRSANEKLFF	TGTGCCAGCAGCCAAGATTGGGTGACAGGGGGCCGGTCGGCGAATGAAAAACTGTTTTTT
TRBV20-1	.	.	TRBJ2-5	CSARDILKATETQYF	TGCAGTGCTAGAGATATCCTCAAGGCGACGGAGACCCAGTACTTC
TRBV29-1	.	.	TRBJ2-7	CSVEGPGPGSSYEQYF	TGCAGCGTTGAGGGCCCGGGACCGGGATCGTCCTACGAGCAGTACTTC
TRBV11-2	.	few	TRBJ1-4	CASSLEGSYEKLFF	TGTGCCAGCAGCTTAGAGGGGTCTTACGAAAAACTGTTTTTT
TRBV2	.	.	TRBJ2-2	CASSRPMNTGELFF	TGTGCCAGCAGTAGGCCGATGAACACCGGGGAGCTGTTTTTT
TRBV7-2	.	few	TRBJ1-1	CASSLAGQNTEAFF	TGTGCCAGCAGCTTAGCGGGACAGAACACTGAAGCTTTCTTT
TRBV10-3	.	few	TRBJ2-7	CAISDGRSSYEQYF	TGTGCCATCAGTGACGGAAGGAGCTCCTACGAGCAGTACTTC
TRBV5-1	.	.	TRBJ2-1	CASSFSGPRDNEQFF	TGCGCCAGCAGCTTTTCCGGGCCCCGGGACAATGAGCAGTTCTTC
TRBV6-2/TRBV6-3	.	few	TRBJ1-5	CASVDSNSNQPQHF	TGTGCCAGCGTAGACAGCAATAGCAATCAGCCCCAGCATTTT
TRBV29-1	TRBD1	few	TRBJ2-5	CSTAGTVKETQYF	TGCAGCACCGCCGGGACAGTAAAAGAGACCCAGTACTTC
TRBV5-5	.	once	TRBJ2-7	CASSHRVHEQYF	TGTGCCAGCAGCCACAGGGTCCACGAGCAGTACTTC
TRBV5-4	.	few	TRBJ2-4	CASSSNFEIAKNIQYF	TGTGCCAGCAGCTCCAACTTTGAAATAGCCAAAAACATTCAGTACTTC
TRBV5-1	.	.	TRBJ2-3	CASSLRQGTDTQYF	TGCGCCAGCAGCCTACGACAGGGCACAGATACGCAGTATTTT
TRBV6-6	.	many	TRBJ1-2	CASTFERGGGYTF	TGTGCCAGCACTTTTGAAAGGGGGGGCGGCTACACCTTC
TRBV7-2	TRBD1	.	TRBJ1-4	CASSPTGGTNEKLFF	TGTGCCAGCAGCCCTACAGGGGGAACTAATGAAAAACTGTTTTTT
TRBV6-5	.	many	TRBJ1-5	CASSTERGDQPQHF	TGTGCCAGCAGTACCGAGCGGGGGGATCAGCCCCAGCATTTT
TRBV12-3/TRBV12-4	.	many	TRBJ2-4	CASSFSGGENIQYF	TGTGCCAGCAGTTTCTCAGGGGGGGAAAACATTCAGTACTTC
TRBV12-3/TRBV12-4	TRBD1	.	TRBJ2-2	CASSLDRRTGELFF	TGTGCCAGCAGTTTGGACAGGAGAACCGGGGAGCTGTTTTTT
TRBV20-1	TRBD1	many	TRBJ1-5	CSASGNRGGGNQPQHF	TGCAGTGCTAGTGGGAACAGGGGAGGAGGCAATCAGCCCCAGCATTTT
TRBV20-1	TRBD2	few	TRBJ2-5	CSAAWEGQETQYF	TGCAGTGCTGCCTGGGAGGGGCAAGAGACCCAGTACTTC
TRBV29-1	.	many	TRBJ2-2	CSVRGDTGELFF	TGCAGCGTCAGGGGGGACACCGGGGAGCTGTTTTTT
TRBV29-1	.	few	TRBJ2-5	CSATPQETQYF	TGCAGCGCAACACCTCAAGAGACCCAGTACTTC
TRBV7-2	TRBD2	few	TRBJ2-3	CASSLGPGLAGGTDTQYF	TGTGCCAGCAGCTTAGGCCCCGGACTAGCGGGGGGAACAGATACGCAGTATTTT
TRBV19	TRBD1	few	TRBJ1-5	CASSTGGTVGQPQHF	TGTGCCAGTAGTACCGGTGGGACAGTCGGGCAGCCCCAGCATTTT
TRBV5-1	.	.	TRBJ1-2	CASSAGPGYTF	TGCGCCAGCAGCGCCGGTCCTGGCTACACCTTC
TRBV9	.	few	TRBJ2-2	CASSVGAANTGELFF	TGTGCCAGCAGCGTAGGAGCTGCTAACACCGGGGAGCTGTTTTTT
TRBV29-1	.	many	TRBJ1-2	CSVEEPRGSGYTF	TGCAGCGTTGAAGAACCCCGGGGAAGTGGCTACACCTTC
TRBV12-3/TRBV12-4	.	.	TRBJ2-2	CASRRGETGELFF	TGTGCCAGCCGGCGGGGTGAGACCGGGGAGCTGTTTTTT
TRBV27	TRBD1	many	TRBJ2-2	CASSFWTGGNTGELFF	TGTGCCAGCAGTTTTTGGACAGGCGGCAACACCGGGGAGCTGTTTTTT
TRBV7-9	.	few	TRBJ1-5	CASSLDFNQPQHF	TGTGCCAGCAGCTTAGACTTTAATCAGCCCCAGCATTTT
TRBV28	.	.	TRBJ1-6	CASSLRVGTDNSPLHF	TGTGCCAGCAGCCTCCGGGTCGGGACTGACAATTCACCCCTCCACTTT
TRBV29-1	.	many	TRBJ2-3	CSLKGRGLPDTQYF	TGCAGCCTTAAAGGAAGGGGCCTCCCAGATACGCAGTATTTT
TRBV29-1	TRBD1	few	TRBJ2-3	CSVETDRGADTQYF	TGCAGCGTTGAAACCGACAGGGGCGCAGATACGCAGTATTTT
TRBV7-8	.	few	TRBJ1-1	CASSFQYTEAFF	TGTGCCAGCAGCTTCCAGTACACTGAAGCTTTCTTT
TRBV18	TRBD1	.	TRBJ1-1	CASSRQGRNTEAFF	TGTGCCAGCTCCCGACAGGGAAGGAACACTGAAGCTTTCTTT
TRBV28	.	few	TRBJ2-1	CASHVTEGGYNEQFF	TGTGCCAGTCATGTCACGGAGGGGGGATACAATGAGCAGTTCTTC
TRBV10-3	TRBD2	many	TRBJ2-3	CAITSSGGAGTDTQYF	TGTGCCATCACCAGTAGCGGGGGGGCTGGAACAGATACGCAGTATTTT
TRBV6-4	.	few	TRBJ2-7	CASSGQQGGEQYF	TGTGCCAGCAGTGGACAACAGGGAGGTGAGCAGTACTTC
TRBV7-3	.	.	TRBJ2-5	CASSLAGSALETQYF	TGTGCCAGCAGCTTAGCGGGCAGTGCTTTAGAGACCCAGTACTTC
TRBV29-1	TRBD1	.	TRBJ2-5	CSGTTTGTGQETQYF	TGCAGCGGTACGACAACAGGGACAGGCCAAGAGACCCAGTACTTC
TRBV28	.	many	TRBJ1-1	CATFIGGNTEAFF	TGTGCCACCTTCATCGGGGGGAACACTGAAGCTTTCTTT
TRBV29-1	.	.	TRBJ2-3	CSVDRGDTQYF	TGCAGCGTTGATCGGGGGGATACGCAGTATTTT
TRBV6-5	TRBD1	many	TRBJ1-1	CASTKTGAVTEAFF	TGTGCCAGCACCAAGACAGGGGCCGTCACTGAAGCTTTCTTT
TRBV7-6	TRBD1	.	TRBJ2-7	CASSSRDRARAYEQYF	TGTGCCAGCAGCTCCCGGGACAGGGCCAGGGCGTACGAGCAGTACTTC
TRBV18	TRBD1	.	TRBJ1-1	CASSPGQKNTEAFF	TGTGCCAGCTCACCGGGACAGAAGAACACTGAAGCTTTCTTT
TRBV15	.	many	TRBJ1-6	CATSRADSNSPLHF	TGTGCCACCAGCAGGGCGGACAGCAATTCACCCCTCCACTTT
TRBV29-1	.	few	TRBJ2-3	CSVERDTGTDTQYF	TGCAGCGTTGAACGTGACACCGGCACAGATACGCAGTATTTT
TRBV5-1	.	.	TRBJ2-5	CASSLAGLETQYF	TGCGCCAGCAGCTTGGCTGGGTTAGAGACCCAGTACTTC